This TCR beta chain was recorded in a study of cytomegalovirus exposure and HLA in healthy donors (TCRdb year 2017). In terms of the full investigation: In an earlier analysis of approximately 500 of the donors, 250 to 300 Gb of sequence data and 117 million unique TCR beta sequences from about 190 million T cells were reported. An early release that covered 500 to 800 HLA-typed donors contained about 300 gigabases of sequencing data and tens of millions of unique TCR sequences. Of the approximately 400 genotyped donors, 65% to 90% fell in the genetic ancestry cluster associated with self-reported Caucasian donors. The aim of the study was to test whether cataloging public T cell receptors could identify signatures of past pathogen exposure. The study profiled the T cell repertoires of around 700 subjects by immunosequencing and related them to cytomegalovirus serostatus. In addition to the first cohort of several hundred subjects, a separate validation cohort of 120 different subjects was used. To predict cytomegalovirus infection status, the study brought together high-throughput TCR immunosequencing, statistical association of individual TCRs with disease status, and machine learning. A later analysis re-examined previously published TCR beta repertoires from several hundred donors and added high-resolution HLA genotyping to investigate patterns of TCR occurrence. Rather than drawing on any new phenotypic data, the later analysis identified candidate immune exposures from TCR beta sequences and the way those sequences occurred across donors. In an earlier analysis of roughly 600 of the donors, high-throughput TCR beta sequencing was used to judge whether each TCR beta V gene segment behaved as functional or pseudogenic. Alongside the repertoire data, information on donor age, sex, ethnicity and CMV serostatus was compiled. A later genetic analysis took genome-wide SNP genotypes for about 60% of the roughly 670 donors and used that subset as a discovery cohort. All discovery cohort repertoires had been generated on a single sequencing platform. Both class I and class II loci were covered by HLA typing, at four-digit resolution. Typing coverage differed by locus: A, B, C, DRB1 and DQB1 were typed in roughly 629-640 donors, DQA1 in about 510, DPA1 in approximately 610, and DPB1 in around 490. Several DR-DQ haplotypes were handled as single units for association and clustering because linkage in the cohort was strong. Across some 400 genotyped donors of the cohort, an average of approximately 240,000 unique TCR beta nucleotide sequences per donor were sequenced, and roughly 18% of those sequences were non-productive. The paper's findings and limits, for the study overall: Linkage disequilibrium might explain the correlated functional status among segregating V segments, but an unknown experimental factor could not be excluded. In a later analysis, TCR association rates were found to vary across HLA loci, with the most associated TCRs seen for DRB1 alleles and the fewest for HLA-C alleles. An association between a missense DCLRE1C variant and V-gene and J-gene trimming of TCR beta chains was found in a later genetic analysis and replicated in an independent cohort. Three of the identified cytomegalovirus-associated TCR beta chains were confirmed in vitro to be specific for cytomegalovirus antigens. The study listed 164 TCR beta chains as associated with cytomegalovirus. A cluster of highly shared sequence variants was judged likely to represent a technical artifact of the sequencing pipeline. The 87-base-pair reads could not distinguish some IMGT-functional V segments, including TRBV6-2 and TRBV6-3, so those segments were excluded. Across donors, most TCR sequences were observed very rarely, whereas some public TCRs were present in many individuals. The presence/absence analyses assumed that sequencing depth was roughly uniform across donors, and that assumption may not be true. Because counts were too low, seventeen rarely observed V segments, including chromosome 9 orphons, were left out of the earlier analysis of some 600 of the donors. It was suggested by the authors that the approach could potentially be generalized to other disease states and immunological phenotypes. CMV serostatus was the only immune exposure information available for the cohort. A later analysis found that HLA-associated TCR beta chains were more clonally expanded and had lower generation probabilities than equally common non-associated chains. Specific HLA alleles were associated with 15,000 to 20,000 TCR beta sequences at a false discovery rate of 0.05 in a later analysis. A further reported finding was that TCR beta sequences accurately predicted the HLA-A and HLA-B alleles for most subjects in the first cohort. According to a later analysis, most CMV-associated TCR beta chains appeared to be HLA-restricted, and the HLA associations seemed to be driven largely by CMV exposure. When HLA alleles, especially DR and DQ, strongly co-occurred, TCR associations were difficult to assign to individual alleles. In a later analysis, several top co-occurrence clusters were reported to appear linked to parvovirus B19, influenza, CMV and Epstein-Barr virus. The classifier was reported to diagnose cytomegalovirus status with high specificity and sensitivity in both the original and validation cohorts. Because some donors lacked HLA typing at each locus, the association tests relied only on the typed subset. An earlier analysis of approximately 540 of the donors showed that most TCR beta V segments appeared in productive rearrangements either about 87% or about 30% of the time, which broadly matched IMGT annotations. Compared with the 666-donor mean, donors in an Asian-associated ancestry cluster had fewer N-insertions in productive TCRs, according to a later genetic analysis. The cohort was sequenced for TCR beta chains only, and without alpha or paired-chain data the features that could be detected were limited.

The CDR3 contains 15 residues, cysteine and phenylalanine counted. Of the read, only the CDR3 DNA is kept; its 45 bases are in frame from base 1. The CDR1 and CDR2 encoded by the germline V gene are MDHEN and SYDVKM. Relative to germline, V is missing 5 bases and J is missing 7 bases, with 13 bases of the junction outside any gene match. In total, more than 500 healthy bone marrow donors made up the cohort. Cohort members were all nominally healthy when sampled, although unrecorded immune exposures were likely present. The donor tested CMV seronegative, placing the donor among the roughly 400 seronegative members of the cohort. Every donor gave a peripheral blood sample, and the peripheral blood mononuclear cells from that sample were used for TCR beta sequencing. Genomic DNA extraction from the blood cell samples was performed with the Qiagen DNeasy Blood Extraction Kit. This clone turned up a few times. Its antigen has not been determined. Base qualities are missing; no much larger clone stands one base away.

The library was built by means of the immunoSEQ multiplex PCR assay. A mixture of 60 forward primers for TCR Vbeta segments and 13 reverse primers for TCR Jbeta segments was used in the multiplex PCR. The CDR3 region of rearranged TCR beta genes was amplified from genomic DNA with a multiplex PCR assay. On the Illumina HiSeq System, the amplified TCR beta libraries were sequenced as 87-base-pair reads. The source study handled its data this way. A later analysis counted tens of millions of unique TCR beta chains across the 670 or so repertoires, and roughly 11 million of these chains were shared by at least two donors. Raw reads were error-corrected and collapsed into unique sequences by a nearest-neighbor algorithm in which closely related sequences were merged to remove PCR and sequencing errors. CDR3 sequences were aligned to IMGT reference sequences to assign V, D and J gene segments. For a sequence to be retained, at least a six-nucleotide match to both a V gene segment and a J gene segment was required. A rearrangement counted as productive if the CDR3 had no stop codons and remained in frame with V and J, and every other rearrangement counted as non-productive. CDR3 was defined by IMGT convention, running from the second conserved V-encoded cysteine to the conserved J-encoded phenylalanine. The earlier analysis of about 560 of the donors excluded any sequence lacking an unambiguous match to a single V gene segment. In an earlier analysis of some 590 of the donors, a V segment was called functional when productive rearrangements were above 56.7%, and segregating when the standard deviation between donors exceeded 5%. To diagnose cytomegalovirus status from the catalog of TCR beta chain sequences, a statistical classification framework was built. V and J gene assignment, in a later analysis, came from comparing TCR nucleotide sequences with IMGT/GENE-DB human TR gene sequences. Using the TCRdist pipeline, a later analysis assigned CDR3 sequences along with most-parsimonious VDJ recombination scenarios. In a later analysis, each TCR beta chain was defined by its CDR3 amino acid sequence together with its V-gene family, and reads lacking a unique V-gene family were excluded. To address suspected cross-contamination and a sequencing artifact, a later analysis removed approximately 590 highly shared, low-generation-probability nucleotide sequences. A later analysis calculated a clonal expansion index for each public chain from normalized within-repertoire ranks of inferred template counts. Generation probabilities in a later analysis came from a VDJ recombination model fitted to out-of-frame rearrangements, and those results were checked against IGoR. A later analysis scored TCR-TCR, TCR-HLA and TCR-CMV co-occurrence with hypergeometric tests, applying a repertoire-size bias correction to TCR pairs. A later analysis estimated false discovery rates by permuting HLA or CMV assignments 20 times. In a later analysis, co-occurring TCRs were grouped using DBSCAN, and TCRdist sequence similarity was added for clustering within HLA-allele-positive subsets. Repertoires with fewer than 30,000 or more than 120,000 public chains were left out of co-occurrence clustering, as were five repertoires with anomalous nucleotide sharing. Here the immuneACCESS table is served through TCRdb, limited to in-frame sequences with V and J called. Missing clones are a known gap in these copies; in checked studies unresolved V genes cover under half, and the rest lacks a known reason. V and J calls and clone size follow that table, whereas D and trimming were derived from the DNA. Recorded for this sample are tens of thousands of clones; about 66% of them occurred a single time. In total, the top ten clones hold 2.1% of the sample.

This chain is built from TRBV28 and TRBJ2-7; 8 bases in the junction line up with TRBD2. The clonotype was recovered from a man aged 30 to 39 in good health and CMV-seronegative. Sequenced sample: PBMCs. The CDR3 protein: CASSPPGTRGTEQYF. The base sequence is TGTGCCAGCAGTCCCCCCGGGACTAGAGGAACTGAGCAGTACTTC.